This T cell receptor (beta chain) was captured by sequencing in a study of spatial heterogeneity in lung cancer. The CDR3 has 12 residues. Germline lookup yields CDR1 DFQATT and CDR2 SNEGSKA (reference sequence). Study conclusions and caveats: Counts that tracked tumor mutation counts were those of expanded intratumoral alpha and beta TCRs.

This clonotype came up many times. The antigen is unknown. Sequence at one end of the junction differs from germline and may be a read error. TCRdb processed the 5' RACE reads anew with MiXCR; each CDR3 protein has one entry. The sample has over 15,000 distinct CDR3 sequences; roughly 5.7% are singletons. Documented time point: sample taken at primary tumor resection. The donor population consisted of over 55 patients with untreated, early-stage non-small cell lung cancer. The origin of this receptor is a male donor with early-stage non-small cell lung cancer. The chain links TRBV20-1 to TRBJ2-1; 7 bases align to TRBD2. The specimen was lung tumor tissue, collected at surgery. The CDR3 reads CSAGGSGAEKIF. In nucleotides, the CDR3 is TGCAGTGCTGGGGGAAGCGGGGCGGAGAAAATCTTC.